This T cell receptor (beta chain) was identified in a study of cytomegalovirus exposure and HLA in healthy donors. General study findings and limits: Apart from CMV serostatus, no immune exposure information was available. Cytomegalovirus status, reportedly, was diagnosed with high specificity and sensitivity by the classifier. According to the study, roughly 160 TCR beta chains were cytomegalovirus-associated.

CDR1 and CDR2 from the germline V gene are ENHRY and SYGVKD. This CDR3 contains 15 residues. V dropped 4 bases and J dropped 0 bases, with 10 bases sitting between them. The donors, nominally healthy at sampling, likely had unrecorded immune exposures. Details on this clone: Its antigen is undetermined.

13 Jbeta primers and 60 Vbeta primers were used for the PCR. Clones were read by immunoSEQ multiplex PCR, and TCRdb kept only the in-frame ones, dropping some. The data hold around 150,000 clones, with roughly 73% observed a single time. V and J are TRBV10-3 and TRBJ2-1; perhaps TRBD2 as D (6 bases). The specimen sequenced was PBMCs. This clonotype originated in a woman aged 25 to 39 in good health and CMV-seronegative. CDR3 nucleotides: TGTGCCATCAGTGGGGAGGCGAGCTCCTACAATGAGCAGTTCTTC. Protein sequence: CAISGEASSYNEQFF.